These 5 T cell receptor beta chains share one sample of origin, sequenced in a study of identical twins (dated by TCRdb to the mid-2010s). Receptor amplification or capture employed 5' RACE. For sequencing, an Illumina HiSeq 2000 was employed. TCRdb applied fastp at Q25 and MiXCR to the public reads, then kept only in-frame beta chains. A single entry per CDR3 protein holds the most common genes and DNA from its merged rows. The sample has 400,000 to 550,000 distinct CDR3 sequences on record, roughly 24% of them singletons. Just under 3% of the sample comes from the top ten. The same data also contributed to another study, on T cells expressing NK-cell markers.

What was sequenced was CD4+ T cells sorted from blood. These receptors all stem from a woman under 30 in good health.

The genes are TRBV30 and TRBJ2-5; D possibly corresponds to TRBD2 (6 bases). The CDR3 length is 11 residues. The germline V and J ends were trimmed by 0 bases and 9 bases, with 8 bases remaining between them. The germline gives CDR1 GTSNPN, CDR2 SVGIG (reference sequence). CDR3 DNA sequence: TGTGCCTGGAGTGTACGCGGGGCCCAGTACTTC. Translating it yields CAWSVRGAQYF.

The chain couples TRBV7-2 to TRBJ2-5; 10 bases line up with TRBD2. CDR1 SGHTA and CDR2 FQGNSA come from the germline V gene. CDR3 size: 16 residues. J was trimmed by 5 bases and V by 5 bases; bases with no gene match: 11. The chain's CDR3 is CASSPSWTSGWETQYF. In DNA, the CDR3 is TGTGCCAGCAGCCCTTCGTGGACTAGCGGTTGGGAGACCCAGTACTTC.

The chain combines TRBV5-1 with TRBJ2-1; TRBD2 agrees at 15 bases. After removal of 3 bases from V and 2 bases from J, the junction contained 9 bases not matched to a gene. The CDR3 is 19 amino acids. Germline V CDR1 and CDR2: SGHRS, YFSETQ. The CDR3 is CASSSPGTSGGTTYNEQFF. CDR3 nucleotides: TGCGCCAGCAGCTCTCCCGGGACTAGCGGGGGGACCACCTACAATGAGCAGTTCTTC.

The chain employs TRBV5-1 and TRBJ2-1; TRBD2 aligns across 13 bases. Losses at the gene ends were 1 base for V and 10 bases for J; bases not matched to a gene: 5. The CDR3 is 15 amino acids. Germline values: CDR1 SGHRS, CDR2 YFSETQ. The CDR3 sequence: CASSLTSGGAEEQFF. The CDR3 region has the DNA TGCGCCAGCAGCTTGACTAGCGGGGGGGCCGAGGAGCAGTTCTTC.

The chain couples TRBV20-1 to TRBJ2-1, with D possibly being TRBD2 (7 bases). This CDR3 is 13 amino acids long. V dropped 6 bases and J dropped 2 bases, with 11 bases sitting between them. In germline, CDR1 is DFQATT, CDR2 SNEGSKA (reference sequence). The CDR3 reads CSAAGAAYNEQFF. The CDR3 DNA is TGCAGTGCGGCGGGGGCCGCCTACAATGAGCAGTTCTTC.